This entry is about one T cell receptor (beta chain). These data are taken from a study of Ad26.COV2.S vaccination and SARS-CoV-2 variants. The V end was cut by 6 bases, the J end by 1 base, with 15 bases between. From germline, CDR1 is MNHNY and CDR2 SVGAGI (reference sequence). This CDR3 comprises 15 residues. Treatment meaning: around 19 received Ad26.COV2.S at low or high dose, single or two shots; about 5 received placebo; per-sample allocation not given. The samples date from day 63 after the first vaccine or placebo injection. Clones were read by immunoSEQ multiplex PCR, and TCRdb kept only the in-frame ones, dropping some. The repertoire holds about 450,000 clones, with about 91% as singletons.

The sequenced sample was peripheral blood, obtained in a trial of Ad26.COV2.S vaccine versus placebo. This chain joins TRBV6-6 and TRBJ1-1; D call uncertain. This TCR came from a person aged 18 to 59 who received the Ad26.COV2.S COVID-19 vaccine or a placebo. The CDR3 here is CASRQGPVWNTEAFF. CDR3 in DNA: TGTGCCAGCAGACAAGGACCTGTATGGAACACTGAAGCTTTCTTT.